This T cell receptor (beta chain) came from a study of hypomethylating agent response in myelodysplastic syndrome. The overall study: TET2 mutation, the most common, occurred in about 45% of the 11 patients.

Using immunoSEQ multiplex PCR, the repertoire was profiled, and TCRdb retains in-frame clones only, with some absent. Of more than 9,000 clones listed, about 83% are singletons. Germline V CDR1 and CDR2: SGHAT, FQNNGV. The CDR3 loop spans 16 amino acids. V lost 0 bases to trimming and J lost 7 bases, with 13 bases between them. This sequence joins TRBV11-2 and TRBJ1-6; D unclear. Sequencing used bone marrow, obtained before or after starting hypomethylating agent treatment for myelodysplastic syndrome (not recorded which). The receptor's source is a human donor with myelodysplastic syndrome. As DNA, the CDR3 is TGTGCCAGCAGCTTAGAAACTGGGATCCCGAATTCACCCCTCCACTTT. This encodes CASSLETGIPNSPLHF.